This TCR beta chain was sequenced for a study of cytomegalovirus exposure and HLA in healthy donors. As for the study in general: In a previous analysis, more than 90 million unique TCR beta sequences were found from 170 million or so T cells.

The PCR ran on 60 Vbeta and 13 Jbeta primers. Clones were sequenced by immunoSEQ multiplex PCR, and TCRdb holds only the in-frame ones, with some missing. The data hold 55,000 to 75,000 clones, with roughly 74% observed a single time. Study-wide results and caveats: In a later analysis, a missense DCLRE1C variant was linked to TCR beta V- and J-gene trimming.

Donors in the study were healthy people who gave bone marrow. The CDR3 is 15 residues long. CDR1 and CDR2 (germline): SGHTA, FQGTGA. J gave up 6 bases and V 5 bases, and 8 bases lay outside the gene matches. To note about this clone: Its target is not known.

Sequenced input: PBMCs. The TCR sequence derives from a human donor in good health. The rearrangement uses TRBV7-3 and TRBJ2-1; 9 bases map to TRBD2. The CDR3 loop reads CASSQRSGRGNEQFF. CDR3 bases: TGTGCCAGCAGCCAGCGTAGCGGGAGAGGCAATGAGCAGTTCTTC.